This T cell receptor beta chain stems from a study of blood T cell repertoires in COVID-19. Study overall: COVID-19 samples collected from the United States, Italy and Spain covered acute and convalescent phases. The analysed material was cDNA or gDNA that came from T cells, B-cell-depleted T cells, or PBMCs.

Original processing notes: Amplified reference gene primers provided the basis for estimating nucleated cell counts. Data came from immunoSEQ multiplex PCR; TCRdb stores just in-frame clones and leaves some out. D and trimming were read from the DNA, whereas the V and J calls and clone size are those reported in that table. Counted here are roughly 320,000 clones, over 85% occurring once; the ten biggest clones make up 1.5% to 2%. Losses at the gene ends were 5 bases for V and 6 bases for J; bases not matched to a gene: 8. The CDR3 totals 14 residues. The germline gives CDR1 SGHRS, CDR2 YFSETQ. One Seattle source followed patients from active infection through their disease course.

This sequence was found in a woman aged 30 to 39 with COVID-19, enrolled during active disease. The chain combines TRBV5-1 with TRBJ1-2, with TRBD1 matching over 9 bases. The specimen was peripheral blood. Here the CDR3 reads CASSIDRGRDGYTF. The CDR3 DNA reads TGCGCCAGCAGTATTGACAGGGGGAGGGATGGCTACACCTTC.